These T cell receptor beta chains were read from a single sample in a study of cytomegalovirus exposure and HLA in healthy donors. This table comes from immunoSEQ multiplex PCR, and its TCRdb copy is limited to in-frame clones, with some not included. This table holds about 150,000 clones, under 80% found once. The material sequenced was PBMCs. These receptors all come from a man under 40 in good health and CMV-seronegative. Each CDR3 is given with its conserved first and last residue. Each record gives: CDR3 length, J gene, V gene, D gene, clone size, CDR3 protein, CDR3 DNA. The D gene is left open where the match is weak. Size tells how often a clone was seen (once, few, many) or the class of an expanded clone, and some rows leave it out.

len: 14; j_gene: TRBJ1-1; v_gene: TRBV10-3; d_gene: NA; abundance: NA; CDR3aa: CAISDGGVGTEAFF; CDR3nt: TGTGCCATCAGTGATGGAGGTGTCGGCACTGAAGCTTTCTTT
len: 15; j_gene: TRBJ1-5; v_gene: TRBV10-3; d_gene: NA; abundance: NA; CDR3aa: CAISELAGVNQPQHF; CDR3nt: TGTGCCATCAGTGAGTTGGCAGGGGTTAATCAGCCCCAGCATTTT
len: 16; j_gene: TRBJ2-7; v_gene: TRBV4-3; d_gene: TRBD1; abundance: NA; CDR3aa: CASSPRGDRNPYEQYF; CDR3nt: TGCGCCAGCAGCCCACGAGGGGACAGAAATCCCTACGAGCAGTACTTC
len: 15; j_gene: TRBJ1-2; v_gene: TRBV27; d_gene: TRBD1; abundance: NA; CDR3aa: CASSLYPGGNYGYTF; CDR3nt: TGTGCCAGCAGTTTATATCCAGGGGGCAACTATGGCTACACCTTC
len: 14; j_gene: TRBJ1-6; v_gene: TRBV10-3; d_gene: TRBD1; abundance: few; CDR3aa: CATQRDRANSPLHF; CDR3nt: TGTGCCACCCAGAGGGACAGGGCGAATTCACCCCTCCACTTT
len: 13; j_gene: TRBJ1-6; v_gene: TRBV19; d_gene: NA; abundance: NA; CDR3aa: CASRRGSNSPLNF; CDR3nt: TGTGCCAGTAGACGGGGGAGTAATTCACCCCTCAACTTT
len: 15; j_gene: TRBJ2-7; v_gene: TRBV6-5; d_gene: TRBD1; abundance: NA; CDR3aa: CASRTSGTGSYEQYF; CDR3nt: TGTGCCAGCAGAACGAGTGGGACAGGCTCCTACGAGCAGTACTTC
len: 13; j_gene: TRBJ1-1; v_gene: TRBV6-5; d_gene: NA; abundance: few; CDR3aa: CASRAVGGTEAFF; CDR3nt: TGTGCCAGCCGGGCCGTCGGGGGGACTGAAGCTTTCTTT
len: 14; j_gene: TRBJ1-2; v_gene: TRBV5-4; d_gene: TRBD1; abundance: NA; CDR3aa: CASSHPGQVYGYTF; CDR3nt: TGTGCCAGCAGCCACCCGGGACAGGTCTATGGCTACACCTTC
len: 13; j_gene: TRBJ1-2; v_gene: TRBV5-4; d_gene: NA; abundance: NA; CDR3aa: CASSPEWGQGYTF; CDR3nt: TGTGCCAGCAGCCCGGAATGGGGCCAGGGCTACACCTTC
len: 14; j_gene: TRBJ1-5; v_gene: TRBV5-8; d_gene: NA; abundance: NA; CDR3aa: CASSLGGFLEPQHF; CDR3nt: TGTGCCAGCAGCTTGGGGGGCTTTTTAGAGCCCCAGCATTTT
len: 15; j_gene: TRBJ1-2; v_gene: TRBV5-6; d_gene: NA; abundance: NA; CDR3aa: CASSRLGAINYGYTF; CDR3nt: TGTGCCAGCAGCAGGTTGGGCGCGATAAACTATGGCTACACCTTC
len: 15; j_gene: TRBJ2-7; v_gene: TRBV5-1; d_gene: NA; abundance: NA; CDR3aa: CASSLALGRSYEQYF; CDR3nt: TGCGCCAGCAGCTTGGCCCTTGGGCGCTCCTACGAGCAGTACTTC
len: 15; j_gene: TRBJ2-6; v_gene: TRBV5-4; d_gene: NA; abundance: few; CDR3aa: CASSLSPGEANVLTF; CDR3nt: TGTGCCAGCAGCTTGAGCCCGGGAGAGGCCAACGTCCTGACTTTC
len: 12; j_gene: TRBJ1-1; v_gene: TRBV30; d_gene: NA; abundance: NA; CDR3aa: CAWSVRGNEAFF; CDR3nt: TGTGCCTGGAGTGTTAGGGGAAATGAAGCTTTCTTT
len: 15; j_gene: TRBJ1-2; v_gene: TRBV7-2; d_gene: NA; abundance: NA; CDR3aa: CASSSEPTGYYGYTF; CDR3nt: TGTGCCAGCAGCTCTGAACCGACAGGTTATTATGGCTACACCTTC
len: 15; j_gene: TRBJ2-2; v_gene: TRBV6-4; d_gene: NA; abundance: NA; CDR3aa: CASRPSALNTGELFF; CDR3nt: TGTGCCAGCAGGCCCAGCGCCCTGAACACCGGGGAGCTGTTTTTT
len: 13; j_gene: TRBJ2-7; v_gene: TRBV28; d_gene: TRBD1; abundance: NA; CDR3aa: CACHGTAGYEQYF; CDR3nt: TGTGCCTGCCACGGGACAGCCGGCTACGAGCAGTACTTC
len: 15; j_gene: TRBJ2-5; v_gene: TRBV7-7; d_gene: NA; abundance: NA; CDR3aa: CASSKRQAIQETQYF; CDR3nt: TGTGCCAGCAGCAAAAGACAGGCCATCCAAGAGACCCAGTACTTC
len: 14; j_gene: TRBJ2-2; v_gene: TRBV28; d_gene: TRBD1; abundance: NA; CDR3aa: CASRTDRDTGELFF; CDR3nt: TGTGCCAGCAGGACCGACAGGGACACCGGGGAGCTGTTTTTT
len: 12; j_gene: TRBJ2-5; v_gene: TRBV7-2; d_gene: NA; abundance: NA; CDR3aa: CASRSSGETQYF; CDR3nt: TGTGCCAGCAGGTCGTCCGGAGAGACCCAGTACTTC
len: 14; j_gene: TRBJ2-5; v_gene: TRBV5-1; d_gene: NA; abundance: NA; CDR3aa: CASSHGRQGETQYF; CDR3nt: TGCGCCAGCAGCCATGGCCGGCAGGGAGAGACCCAGTACTTC
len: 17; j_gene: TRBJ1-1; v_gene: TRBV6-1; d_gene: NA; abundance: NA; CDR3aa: CASSEARGLSLNPEAFF; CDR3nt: TGTGCCAGCAGTGAAGCGCGGGGGTTGTCGCTGAACCCTGAAGCTTTCTTT
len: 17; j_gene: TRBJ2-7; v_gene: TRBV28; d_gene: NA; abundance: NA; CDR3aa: CASSSPRILGLGYEQYF; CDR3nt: TGTGCCAGCAGTTCCCCCCGGATTTTGGGGCTGGGTTACGAGCAGTACTTC
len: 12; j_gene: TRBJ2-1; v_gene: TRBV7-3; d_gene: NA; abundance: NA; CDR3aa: CASSLIGNEQFF; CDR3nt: TGTGCCAGCAGCTTAATCGGGAATGAGCAGTTCTTC
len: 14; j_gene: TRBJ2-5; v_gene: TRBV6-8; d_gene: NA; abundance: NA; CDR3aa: CASSSQTGQETQYF; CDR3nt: TGTGCCAGCAGTTCCCAGACAGGCCAAGAGACCCAGTACTTC
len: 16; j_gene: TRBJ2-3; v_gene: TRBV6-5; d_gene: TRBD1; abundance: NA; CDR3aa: CASSSLRQGGADTQYF; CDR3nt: TGTGCCAGCAGTTCCCTAAGACAGGGGGGCGCAGATACGCAGTATTTT
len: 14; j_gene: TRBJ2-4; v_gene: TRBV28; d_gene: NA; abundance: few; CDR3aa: CASSFVAAKNIQYF; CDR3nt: TGTGCCAGCAGTTTCGTAGCGGCCAAAAACATTCAGTACTTC
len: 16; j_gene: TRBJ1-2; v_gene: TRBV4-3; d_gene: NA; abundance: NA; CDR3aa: CASSQGLGGLVYGYTF; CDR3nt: TGCGCCAGCAGCCAAGGTTTGGGGGGGCTGGTCTATGGCTACACCTTC
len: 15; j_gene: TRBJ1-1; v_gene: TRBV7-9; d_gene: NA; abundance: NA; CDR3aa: CASSPAGGLNTEAFF; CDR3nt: TGTGCCAGCAGCCCCGCAGGAGGCTTGAACACTGAAGCTTTCTTT
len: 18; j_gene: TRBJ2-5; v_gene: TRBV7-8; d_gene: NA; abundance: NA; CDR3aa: CASFSEDGGMILQETQYF; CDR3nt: TGTGCCAGCTTCTCGGAGGATGGAGGGATGATTCTCCAAGAGACCCAGTACTTC
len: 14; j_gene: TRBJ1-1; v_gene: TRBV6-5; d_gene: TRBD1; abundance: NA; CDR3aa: CASTDGTGNTEAFF; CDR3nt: TGTGCCAGCACCGACGGGACAGGGAACACTGAAGCTTTCTTT
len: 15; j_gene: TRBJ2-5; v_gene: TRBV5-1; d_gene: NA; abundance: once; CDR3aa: CASSSGQGTKETQYF; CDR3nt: TGCGCCAGCAGCTCCGGGCAGGGGACCAAAGAGACCCAGTACTTC
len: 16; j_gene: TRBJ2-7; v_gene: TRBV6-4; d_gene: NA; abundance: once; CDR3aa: CASSEIGGVGAYEQYF; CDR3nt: TGTGCCAGCAGTGAGATTGGAGGGGTTGGTGCCTACGAGCAGTACTTC
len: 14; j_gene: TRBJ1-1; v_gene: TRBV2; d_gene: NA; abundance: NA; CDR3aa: CASSEGYYGTEAFF; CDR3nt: TGTGCCAGCAGTGAAGGGTATTACGGCACTGAAGCTTTCTTT
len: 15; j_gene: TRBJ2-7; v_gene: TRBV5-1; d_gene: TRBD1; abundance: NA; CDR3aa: CASTPQPGQAYEQYF; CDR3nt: TGCGCCAGCACCCCGCAACCTGGACAGGCCTACGAGCAGTACTTC
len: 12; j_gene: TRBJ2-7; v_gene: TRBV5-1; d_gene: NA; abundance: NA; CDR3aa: CASSGYSYEQYF; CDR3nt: TGCGCCAGCTCGGGGTACTCCTACGAGCAGTACTTC
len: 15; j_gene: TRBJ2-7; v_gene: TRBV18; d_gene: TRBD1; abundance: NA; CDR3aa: CASSATSGQGALQYF; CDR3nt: TGTGCCAGCTCAGCCACGTCGGGACAGGGGGCCTTGCAGTACTTC
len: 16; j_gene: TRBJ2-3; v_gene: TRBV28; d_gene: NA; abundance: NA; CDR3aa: CASSLSGRTSTDTQYF; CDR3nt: TGTGCCAGCAGTTTATCAGGAAGGACAAGCACAGATACGCAGTATTTT
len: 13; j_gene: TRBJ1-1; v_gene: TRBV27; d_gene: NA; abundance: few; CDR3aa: CASSLSGLTEAFF; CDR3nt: TGTGCCAGCAGTTTGTCAGGTCTCACTGAAGCTTTCTTT
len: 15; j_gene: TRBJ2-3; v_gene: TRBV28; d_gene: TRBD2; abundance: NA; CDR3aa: CASSLQAGTTDTQYF; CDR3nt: TGTGCCAGCAGTCTCCAAGCGGGGACCACAGATACGCAGTATTTT
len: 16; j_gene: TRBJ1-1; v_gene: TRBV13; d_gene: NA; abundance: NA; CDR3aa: CASSLVVWGTNTEAFF; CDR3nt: TGTGCCAGCAGCTTAGTCGTATGGGGGACTAACACTGAAGCTTTCTTT